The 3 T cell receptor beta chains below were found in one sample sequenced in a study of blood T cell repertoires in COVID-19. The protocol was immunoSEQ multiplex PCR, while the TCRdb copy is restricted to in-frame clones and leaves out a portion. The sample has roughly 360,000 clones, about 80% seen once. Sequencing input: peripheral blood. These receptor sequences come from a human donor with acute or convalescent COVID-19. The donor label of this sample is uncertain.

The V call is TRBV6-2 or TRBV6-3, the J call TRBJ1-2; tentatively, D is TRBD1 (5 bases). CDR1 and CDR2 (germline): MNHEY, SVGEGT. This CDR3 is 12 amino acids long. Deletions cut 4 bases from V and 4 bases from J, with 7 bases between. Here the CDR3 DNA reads TGTGCCAGCAGTTGGGGGGGCTATGGCTACACCTTC. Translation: CASSWGGYGYTF.

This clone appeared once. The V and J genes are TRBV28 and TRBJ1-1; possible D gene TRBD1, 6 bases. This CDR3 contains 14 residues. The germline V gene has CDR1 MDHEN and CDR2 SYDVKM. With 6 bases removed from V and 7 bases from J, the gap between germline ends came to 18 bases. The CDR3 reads CASRNPTTGSEAFF. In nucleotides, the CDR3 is TGTGCCAGCAGGAATCCAACTACAGGGAGTGAAGCTTTCTTT.

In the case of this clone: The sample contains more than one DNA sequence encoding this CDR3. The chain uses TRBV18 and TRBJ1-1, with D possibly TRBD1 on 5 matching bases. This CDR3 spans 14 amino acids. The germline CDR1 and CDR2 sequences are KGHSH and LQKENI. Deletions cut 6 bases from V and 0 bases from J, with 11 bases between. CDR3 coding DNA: TGTGCCAGCTCTTTAGACAGAGTGAACACTGAAGCTTTCTTT. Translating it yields CASSLDRVNTEAFF.